This T cell receptor (beta chain) derives from a study of shared clonotypes between healthy human individuals (dated by TCRdb to the early 2020s). Broadly, across the study: Three men and a couple of women, aged 18 to 49 years, made up the cohort. For each donor, CD4 naive and CD4 memory were each run on three plates, CD8 naive on two plates, and CD8 memory on one plate. The study deeply sequenced blood TCR repertoires of five healthy adults to estimate repertoire size and the extent of clonotype sharing between individuals. Libraries were prepared and TCR repertoires were sequenced by different laboratories using diverse techniques, in order to increase sequencing depth and limit assay-specific biases. Leukapheresis yielded between about 0.94 and 8.9 billion PBMCs per donor. What the work shows at the level of the full study, not this receptor alone: Pairwise subsampling led to the expectation that sequencing depth would affect the degree of clonotype sharing among donors. Naive subsets generally had larger estimated clonotype richness than memory subsets did. Incomplete sequencing was indicated by rarefaction of sorted-subset datasets, despite the large sequencing depth. The genetic and exposure-history diversity represented was limited by the small number of donors. Across several donors, around 5.4% of naive CD4, roughly 3.5% of naive CD8, roughly 2.3% of memory CD4, and approximately 0.4% of memory CD8 clonotypes were shared. Only blood was sampled, and tissue TCR repertoires likely differ from those in blood. Higher generation probabilities were observed for clonotypes shared by all four sorted-subset donors than for non-shared clonotypes.

The germline V gene supplies CDR1 SQVTM and CDR2 ANQGSEA. Trimming removed 7 bases from V and 6 bases from J; the gene matches leave 8 bases unexplained. The CDR3 has 13 amino acids, counting the end cysteine and phenylalanine. Of all the DNA, just the CDR3 is kept, 39 bases in frame from base 1. Using the deep immunoSEQ assay, TCR CDR3 regions were amplified from genomic DNA by multiplex PCR. Extracted genomic DNA from each cell subset was distributed evenly across all wells of several immunoSEQ 96-well plates, and each plate was treated as a replicate. Each replicate PCR for sorted subsets received roughly 0.2 ug genomic DNA, equal to about 30,000 T cell genomes. The purified libraries were quantified using a Qubit 3.0 fluorometer, sized with a Bioanalyzer 2100, and then quantified again using the KAPA Library Quantification kit. A separate single-read 150-cycle Illumina NextSeq 550 flow cell was used to sequence each immunoSEQ 96-well plate. In the original analysis: Because only junctional sequences without quality scores were contained in the immunoSEQ output, filtering matching that applied to full-length reads could not be performed. To assign V/J genes and CDR3, sequences were annotated using PyIR, a Python wrapper for IgBLAST v1.9, with IMGT germline references. Reads were filtered out if the reads had weak V/J assignments (E-value above 1e-6), no CDR3, stop codons, out-of-frame junctions, or ambiguous translated residues. V3J clonotypes were defined as sequences sharing an identical inferred V gene, J gene, and CDR3 amino acid sequence. Percentage overlap between repertoires was calculated by dividing the number of shared unique clonotypes by the size of the smaller repertoire. Three approaches were used to assess repertoire richness: RTK rarefaction, the Chao1 estimator, and Recon v2.1 estimates of unobserved clonotypes. For all TCRbeta clonotypes obtained by the gDNA method from a few donors, generation probabilities were computed with OLGA. TCRdb limited this immuneACCESS table to in-frame rearrangements with V and J called. A share of clones is missing; checked studies link under half to unresolved V genes, and the rest is unexplained. V, J and clone size are taken as reported in that table, and D and trimming were inferred from the DNA itself. The sample includes 1.6 million or so clones, with around 98.5% observed a single time. The top ten clonotypes cover 0.36% of the sample.

Concerning this clone itself: Its antigen has not been determined. Base quality data are lacking; no much larger clone is found one base away.

The donors were healthy, HIV-negative adults who had no recently reported acute infections or vaccinations. Every donor was a Caucasian adult living in Nashville, Tennessee, USA. Magnetic negative selection was used to enrich CD4+ T cells, after which naive cells were positively selected on CD45RA and the negative fraction became the memory subset. After blood collection by leukapheresis, PBMCs were isolated using Ficoll-Histopaque density gradient centrifugation and then cryopreserved in the vapor phase of liquid nitrogen. Analytical flow cytometry was used to check the purity and quantity of each magnetically sorted T cell population. Genomic DNA was isolated from every sorted fraction and measured by UV absorbance on a Nanodrop 2000c.

Recombination linked TRBV29-1 to TRBJ2-1; the junction holds 8 bases that match TRBD1. This receptor was identified in a man aged 25-45 years in good health. The sample taken for sequencing was naive CD4+ T cells sorted from blood. What the cell subset or site label conveys for this sample: CD45RA+ positively selected. Read as DNA, the sequence is TGCAGCGCCATCAGGGGGCCGGGCAATGAGCAGTTCTTC. This is translated as CSAIRGPGNEQFF.